Given below is one TCR beta chain in context. What it binds is unknown. This record belongs to a study of cytomegalovirus exposure and HLA in healthy donors. The wider study: A subsequent analysis stated that the roughly 130 validation repertoires were run on the same platform as the 600 to 750 first-cohort repertoires. Study results and limitations: The CMV antigen specificity of a few CMV-associated chains was confirmed through in vitro analysis. The study listed 164 cytomegalovirus-associated TCR beta chains.

Assay: immunoSEQ multiplex PCR; the TCRdb copy retains only in-frame clones and omits some. The sample has around 99,000 clones, 85% to 90% seen once. Germline CDR1 is KGHSH and CDR2 is LQKENI. The J segment lost 1 base and the V segment lost 2 bases, leaving 4 bases of the junction unmatched. This CDR3 region has 15 residues. These donors were members of the roughly 130-subject validation cohort, a group separate from the approximately 670-subject first cohort. This TCR was recovered from a woman aged 18-29 years in good health and CMV-seronegative. The chain carries TRBV18 and TRBJ1-1, with 7 bases fitting TRBD1. Material: PBMCs. The CDR3 loop reads CASSPRDSQNTEAFF. The CDR3 nucleotides read TGTGCCAGCTCACCAAGGGACAGCCAGAACACTGAAGCTTTCTTT.